These 15 T cell receptor beta chains were sequenced from one sample in a study of CD4 T cells in relation to SARS-CoV-2 and coronaviruses. Here immunoSEQ multiplex PCR was the method, and the copy in TCRdb shows in-frame clones only, minus some. Counted here are around 70,000 clones, about 87% occurring once; the ten biggest clones make up around 1.6%. CD4+ T cells from unexposed donors were obtained before the COVID-19 pandemic (2011-2018). The sample was memory CD4+ T cells from PBMCs. The source of these receptors is a human donor in good health.

The chain combines TRBV28 with TRBJ1-1; 8 bases line up with TRBD1. The V and J ends lost 7 bases and 3 bases, in that order; junction bases with no gene match: 16. The CDR3 length is 17 residues. The germline gives CDR1 MDHEN, CDR2 SYDVKM. The CDR3 loop is CASNSEARGRGDTEAFF. DNA of the CDR3: TGTGCCAGCAATTCTGAAGCCAGGGGGCGGGGGGACACTGAAGCTTTCTTT.

The chain is built from TRBV7-2 and TRBJ1-3; 8 bases fit TRBD1. The germline CDR1 and CDR2 sequences are SGHTA and FQGNSA. The CDR3 length is 14 residues. V dropped 5 bases and J dropped 5; count of bases not matched to a gene: 5. The CDR3 DNA reads TGTGCCAGCAGCGCGACAGGGGTTCGAAACACCATATATTTT. Encoded protein: CASSATGVRNTIYF.

This sequence joins TRBV7-2 and TRBJ2-5; 11 nucleotides match TRBD2. The CDR3 has 15 amino acids. The V and J ends lost 3 bases and 10 bases, in that order; junction bases with no gene match: 10. The germline V gene encodes CDR1 SGHTA and CDR2 FQGNSA. The CDR3 DNA follows: TGTGCCAGCAGCTTCTCGGGGACTAGCGGTGTAGGCCAGTACTTC. Encoded protein: CASSFSGTSGVGQYF.

As regards this clone: The same CDR3 also results from other DNA sequences found in this sample. The CDR3 DNA reads TGTGCCAGTAGTCCCGGACAGGGGAACACTGAAGCTTTCTTT. Translation: CASSPGQGNTEAFF. The rearrangement uses TRBV19 and TRBJ1-1, with 8 bases identical to TRBD1. This CDR3 region has 14 residues. CDR1 and CDR2 (germline): LNHDA, SQIVND (reference sequence). J lost 1 base, V lost 5 bases, and 3 bases had no gene match.

V gene TRBV27 combines with J gene TRBJ2-7, with TRBD2 as a possible D gene (7 bases). This CDR3 is 17 amino acids long. Germline CDR1 and CDR2: MNHEY and SMNVEV (reference sequence). The V gene lost 5 bases and the J gene lost 1 base, with 21 bases spanning the gap. In DNA, the CDR3 is TGTGCCAGCAGTAGAGGTATCGGGGGGCGGGCTTCCTACGAGCAGTACTTC. Amino acids: CASSRGIGGRASYEQYF.

V usage is TRBV19 and J usage is TRBJ2-3; the D is unclear. Trimming took off 3 bases at V and 2 bases at J, with 15 bases between the two ends. Per the germline V gene, CDR1 is LNHDA and CDR2 is SQIVND (reference sequence). The CDR3 has 16 residues. In DNA form, the CDR3 reads TGTGCCAGTAGTATCTCCGCTGAAAGACCCACAGATACGCAGTATTTT. As protein: CASSISAERPTDTQYF.

V gene TRBV6-2 or TRBV6-3 combines with J gene TRBJ2-5, with unresolved D. CDR3 length: 11 amino acids. Per germline, CDR1 MNHEY and CDR2 SVGEGT. Trimming shortened V by 5 bases and J by 7 bases, and 8 bases separated the two germline ends. The CDR3 region is CASSDTLTQYF. In DNA form, the CDR3 reads TGTGCCAGCAGTGATACCTTGACCCAGTACTTC.

Written as DNA, the CDR3 is TGTGCCAGCAGCCGCCGACTAGCGGCGGTGTCTAACACCGGGGAGCTGTTTTTT. Protein: CASSRRLAAVSNTGELFF. The chain employs TRBV11-2 and TRBJ2-2, with 9 bases lining up with TRBD2. With 5 bases clipped from V and 2 bases from J, the junction kept 12 bases outside the gene matches. The germline CDR1 and CDR2 sequences are SGHAT and FQNNGV. The CDR3 has 18 amino acids.

This rearrangement joins TRBV3-1 (or the pseudogene TRBV3-2) to TRBJ2-1; 14 bases are shared with TRBD2. V was pared by 2 bases and J by 6 bases, with 3 bases of the junction left unmatched. Germline CDR1 is LGHDT and CDR2 is YNNKEL (reference sequence). The CDR3 extends over 16 amino acids. The CDR3 bases are TGTGCCAGCAGCCAAAGAGGGACTAGCGGGAGCAATGAGCAGTTCTTC. This codes for CASSQRGTSGSNEQFF.

This clone has more than one count but fewer than ten. V usage is TRBV7-9 and J usage is TRBJ1-1, with D possibly being TRBD1 (5 bases). Trimming removed 3 bases at V and 5 bases at J, with 10 bases between. Germline lookup yields CDR1 SEHNR and CDR2 FQNEAQ (reference sequence). This CDR3 has 13 amino acids. CDR3 nucleotide sequence: TGTGCCAGCAGCTTTACGGGGCGTACTGAAGCTTTCTTT. Protein product: CASSFTGRTEAFF.

The V and J genes are TRBV5-4 and TRBJ1-1, with no clear D. This CDR3 is 13 amino acids long. Deletions cut 4 bases from V and 1 base from J, with 8 bases between. Germline V CDR1 and CDR2: SGHNT, YYREEE (reference sequence). The chain's CDR3 is CASSRISNTEAFF. The CDR3 coding sequence is TGTGCCAGCAGCCGAATATCGAACACTGAAGCTTTCTTT.

CDR3 in DNA: TGTGCCAGCAGCCCAAGGACTAGCGGGGGCACAGATACGCAGTATTTT. This sequence encodes CASSPRTSGGTDTQYF. The chain uses TRBV7-8 and TRBJ2-3; TRBD2 aligns across 12 bases. The CDR3 consists of 16 residues. Looked up from germline, CDR1 is SGHVS and CDR2 is FQNEAQ. J was trimmed by 1 base and V by 5 bases; bases with no gene match: 4.

V usage is TRBV20-1 and J usage is TRBJ2-3; D is undetermined. The CDR3 is 11 residues long. V gave up 4 bases and J gave up 1 base, with 3 bases separating them. From germline, CDR1 is DFQATT and CDR2 SNEGSKA (reference sequence). CDR3 in DNA: TGCAGTGCTACCGGCACAGATACGCAGTATTTT. Translation gives CSATGTDTQYF.

This sequence joins TRBV2 and TRBJ1-4, with a possible D match to TRBD1 (5 bases). In germline, CDR1 is SNHLY, CDR2 FYNNEI. The CDR3 runs 15 residues. V lost 2 bases to trimming and J lost 3 bases, with 10 bases between them. The CDR3 region has the DNA TGTGCCAGCAGTGAAAATAGGGGTGCTAATGAAAAACTGTTTTTT. As protein: CASSENRGANEKLFF.

This chain links TRBV27 with TRBJ1-1; D ambiguous. Trimming took 4 bases from V and 7 from J, leaving 13 bases between them. This CDR3 spans 13 amino acids. Germline V gives CDR1 MNHEY, CDR2 SMNVEV (reference sequence). CDR3: CASSSVNVGEAFF. DNA for the CDR3: TGTGCCAGCAGTTCCGTGAATGTGGGTGAAGCTTTCTTT.